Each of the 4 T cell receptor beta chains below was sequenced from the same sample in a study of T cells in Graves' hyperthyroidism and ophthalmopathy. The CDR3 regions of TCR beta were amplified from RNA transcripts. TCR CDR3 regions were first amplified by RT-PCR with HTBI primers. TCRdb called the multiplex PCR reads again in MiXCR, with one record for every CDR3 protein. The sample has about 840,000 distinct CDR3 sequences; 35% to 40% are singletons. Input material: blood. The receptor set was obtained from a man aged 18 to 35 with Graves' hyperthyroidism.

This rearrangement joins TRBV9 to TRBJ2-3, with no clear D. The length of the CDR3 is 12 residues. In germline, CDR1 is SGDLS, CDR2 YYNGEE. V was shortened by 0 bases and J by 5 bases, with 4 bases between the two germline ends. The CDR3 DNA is TGTGCCAGCAGCGTAGATGTAGATACGCAGTATTTT. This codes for CASSVDVDTQYF.

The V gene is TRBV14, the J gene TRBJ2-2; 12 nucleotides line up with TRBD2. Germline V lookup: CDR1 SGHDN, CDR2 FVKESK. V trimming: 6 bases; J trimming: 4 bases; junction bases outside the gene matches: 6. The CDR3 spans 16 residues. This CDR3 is CASRGPGLAGTGELFF. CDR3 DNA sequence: TGTGCCAGCAGGGGACCGGGACTAGCGGGCACCGGGGAGCTGTTTTTT. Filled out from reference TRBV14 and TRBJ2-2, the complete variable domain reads EAGVTQFPSHSVIEKGQTVTLRCDPISGHDNLYWYRRVMGKEIKFLLHFVKESKQDESGMPNNRFLAERTGGTYSTLKVQPAELEDSGVYFCASRGPGLAGTGELFFGEGSRLTVL.

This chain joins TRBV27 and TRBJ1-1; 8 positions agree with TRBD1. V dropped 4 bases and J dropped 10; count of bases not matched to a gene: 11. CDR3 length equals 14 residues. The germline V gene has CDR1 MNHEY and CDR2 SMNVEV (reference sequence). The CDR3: CASSSLGQGDRAFF. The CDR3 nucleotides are TGTGCCAGCAGTTCCCTCGGACAGGGAGATAGAGCTTTCTTT.

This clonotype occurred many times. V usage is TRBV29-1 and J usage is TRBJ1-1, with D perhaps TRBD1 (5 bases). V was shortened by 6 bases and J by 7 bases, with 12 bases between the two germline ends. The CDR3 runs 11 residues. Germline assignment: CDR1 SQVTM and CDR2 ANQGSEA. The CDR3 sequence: CSVVGGNEAFF. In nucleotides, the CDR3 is TGCAGCGTCGTTGGGGGGAATGAAGCTTTCTTT.